This TCR beta chain was recovered during a study of T cell changes during pregnancy in multiple sclerosis. Per germline, CDR1 LNHDA and CDR2 SQIVND (reference sequence). V lost 3 bases and J lost 5, with 19 bases in between. The CDR3 is made up of 16 amino acids. Some clones are missing from TCRdb's copy, which holds only in-frame ones; the method was immunoSEQ multiplex PCR. The sample lists about 110,000 clones, approximately 90% occurring once. The chain joins TRBV19 to TRBJ2-5; D may be TRBD2 (6 bases). Sample: peripheral blood, taken after pregnancy. The source is a female donor with multiple sclerosis, enrolled in a pregnancy study. CDR3 coding DNA: TGTGCCAGTAGTATCGCCCTCTCCGGGGGTCAGGAGACCCAGTACTTC. Its translation: CASSIALSGGQETQYF.